This paragraph reports one TCR beta chain. Its antigen is not yet known. No much larger clone is present one base from it, and per-base qualities are unavailable. The data stem from a study of shared clonotypes between healthy human individuals (dated by TCRdb to 2020 to 2022). With regard to the full study: Two women and a few men aged 18 to 49 years were included in the cohort. For each donor, three plates each were used for CD4 naive and CD4 memory, two plates were used for CD8 naive, and one plate was used for CD8 memory. To estimate repertoire size and how much clonotype sharing occurs between individuals, the study deeply sequenced the blood TCR repertoires of roughly 5 healthy adults. To increase sequencing depth and limit assay-specific biases, different laboratories used diverse techniques to prepare libraries and sequence TCR repertoires. Between about 0.94 and 8.9 billion PBMCs per donor were obtained by leukapheresis. Findings and caveats that apply to the study as a whole: Because the study included only a small number of donors, the genetic and exposure-history diversity represented was limited. Compared with non-shared clonotypes, clonotypes shared by all four sorted-subset donors had higher generation probabilities. Only blood was sampled, and tissue TCR repertoires likely differ from those in blood. Estimated clonotype richness was generally larger for naive than for memory subsets. Incomplete sequencing was indicated by rarefaction of sorted-subset datasets, despite the large sequencing depth. About 5% of naive CD4, 3.5% of naive CD8, around 2.3% of memory CD4, and 0.4% of memory CD8 clonotypes were shared across several donors. Based on pairwise subsampling, the degree of clonotype sharing among donors was expected to be affected by sequencing depth.

Healthy HIV-negative adults with no recently reported acute infections or vaccinations were included as donors. Every donor was a Caucasian adult living in Nashville, Tennessee, USA. CD4+ T cells were enriched through magnetic negative selection, after which naive cells were positively selected on CD45RA and the remaining negative fraction served as the memory subset. Blood was obtained by leukapheresis, after which PBMCs were separated by Ficoll-Histopaque density gradient centrifugation and cryopreserved in liquid nitrogen vapor phase. Analytical flow cytometry was used to check the purity and quantity of each magnetically sorted T cell population. Genomic DNA was isolated from every sorted fraction and measured by UV absorbance on a Nanodrop 2000c. TCR CDR3 regions were amplified from genomic DNA by multiplex PCR using the deep immunoSEQ assay. Extracted genomic DNA from each cell subset was distributed evenly across all wells of several immunoSEQ 96-well plates, and each plate was treated as a replicate. For sorted subsets, around 200 ng genomic DNA, equal to some 28,000 T cell genomes, was loaded into each replicate PCR. Purified libraries were quantified with a Qubit 3.0 fluorometer, sized on a Bioanalyzer 2100, and re-quantified with the KAPA Library Quantification kit. A separate single-read 150-cycle Illumina NextSeq 550 flow cell was used to sequence each immunoSEQ 96-well plate. The original methods were these. The immunoSEQ output contained only junctional sequences without quality scores, so filtering could not match that applied to full-length reads. Sequences were annotated with PyIR, a Python wrapper for IgBLAST v1.9, and V/J genes and CDR3 were assigned using IMGT germline references. Reads were removed for weak V/J assignments (E-value above 1e-6), missing CDR3, stop codons, out-of-frame junctions, or ambiguous translated residues. V3J clonotypes were defined as sequences sharing the same inferred V gene, J gene, and CDR3 amino acid sequence. Percentage overlap between repertoires was calculated by dividing the number of shared unique clonotypes by the size of the smaller repertoire. Three approaches were used to assess repertoire richness: RTK rarefaction, the Chao1 estimator, and Recon v2.1 estimates of unobserved clonotypes. For all TCRbeta clonotypes obtained by the gDNA method from four donors, generation probabilities were computed with OLGA. What TCRdb holds here is the immuneACCESS table cut down to in-frame rearrangements. Part of the clones is not present; checked against another copy, under half of the missing clones reflect an unresolved V gene, and the others are unexplained. V and J calls and clone size are given by that table; D and trimming were obtained from the DNA. The table for this sample lists 2.5 million or so clones; approximately 92% of them were counted only once. The ten largest account for roughly 0.13% of the sample.

Via the germline V gene (reference sequence), CDR1 is SEHNR and CDR2 FQNEAQ. The junction shows trimming of 4 bases on V and 0 bases on J, plus 4 bases between the germline ends. The CDR3 contains 13 residues, cysteine and phenylalanine counted. The CDR3 DNA has 39 bases and is translated from base 1. This receptor was identified in a man aged 18 to 29 in good health. The sample was naive CD4+ T cells sorted from blood. This specimen's cell subset or site label, per the study, means: CD45RA+ positively selected. This sequence uses TRBV7-9 and TRBJ1-3; the D gene is not confidently resolved. The CDR3 reads as follows: CASSSSSGNTIYF. DNA sequence: TGTGCCAGCAGCTCCTCCTCTGGAAACACCATATATTTT.